A single sample gave rise to the 14 T cell receptor beta chains below, sequenced in a study of blood T cell repertoires in COVID-19 (dated by TCRdb to 2019 to 2021). Library prep was done by the immunoSEQ multiplex PCR assay. Entries here come from immuneACCESS through TCRdb and include only in-frame sequences with V and J called. Some clones fail to appear in such tables; in the studies checked, an unresolved V gene covers under half of the shortfall, and the cause of the remainder is unknown. This sample lists more than 100,000 clones; 60% to 85% were detected once. The leading ten clones occupy under 0.95% of the sample. The sample taken for sequencing was peripheral blood. The receptors shown here come from a human donor with acute or convalescent COVID-19. The donor label of this sample is uncertain.

The V and J genes are TRBV18 and TRBJ1-4; D unresolved. With 6 bases removed from V and 3 bases from J, the gap between germline ends came to 11 bases. CDR3 size: 14 residues. Germline V gene lookup returns CDR1 KGHSH and CDR2 LQKENI. Written as DNA, the CDR3 is TGTGCCAGCTCCCAGGCGCTTGCTAATGAAAAACTGTTTTTT. It translates to CASSQALANEKLFF.

The chain recombines TRBV5-1 with TRBJ2-5, with no clear D. Trimming stripped 1 base from V and 4 bases from J, with 5 bases between. Germline V gene sequence: CDR1 SGHRS, CDR2 YFSETQ. The CDR3 is made up of 12 amino acids. CDR3 sequence (DNA): TGCGCCAGCAGCTTGACGGGAGAGACCCAGTACTTC. Translated: CASSLTGETQYF.

J is TRBJ1-1 and V is TRBV10-2, with TRBD1 matching over 7 bases. The length of the CDR3 is 13 residues. J lost 1 base, V lost 7 bases, and 3 bases had no gene match. Germline CDR1 reads WSHSY; CDR2 reads SAAADI. CDR3 region: CASTRTGNTEAFF. CDR3 DNA: TGCGCCAGCACCAGGACAGGGAACACTGAAGCTTTCTTT.

The chain carries TRBV27 and TRBJ1-2; the D is unclear. The germline gives CDR1 MNHEY, CDR2 SMNVEV (reference sequence). V shed 3 bases and J shed 6 bases, with 8 bases lying between them. This CDR3 has 12 residues. The DNA for the CDR3 is TGTGCCAGCAGTTTGGCGGGTGATGGCTACACCTTC. This translates into CASSLAGDGYTF.

The rearrangement links TRBV12-3 or TRBV12-4 to TRBJ2-1, with a tentative D call TRBD2 (6 bases). Trimming left V 8 bases short and J 9 bases short, with 17 bases between. This CDR3 has 13 amino acids. CDR3 sequence reads: CASHRRGISEQFF. CDR3 sequence (DNA): TGTGCCAGCCACCGCCGGGGGATTAGTGAGCAGTTCTTC.

The chain recombines TRBV7-9 with TRBJ2-1; the D gene is possibly TRBD1 (6 bases). V was cut by 5 bases and J by 11 bases, with 13 bases left in between. Germline values: CDR1 SEHNR, CDR2 FQNEAQ (reference sequence). This CDR3 has 12 residues. DNA of the CDR3: TGTGCCAGCAGCCCAGAACAGGGTAAGCAGTTCTTC. This encodes CASSPEQGKQFF.

CDR3 protein: CASSLVAQARHTF. The CDR3 coding sequence is TGTGCCAGCAGCTTAGTTGCCCAGGCCCGCCACACCTTC. V and J are TRBV7-3 and TRBJ1-2; D is ambiguous. This CDR3 is 13 amino acids long. V was clipped by 2 bases and J by 12 bases, with 16 bases between them. Germline-derived CDR1 and CDR2 are SGHTA and FQGTGA. The variable domain in full, completed from reference TRBV7-3 and TRBJ1-2, reads GAGVSQTPSNKVTEKGKYVELRCDPISGHTALYWYRQSLGQGPEFLIYFQGTGAADDSGLPNDRFFAVRPEGSVSTLKIQRTERGDSAVYLCASSLVAQARHTFGSGTRLTVV.

The chain joins TRBV7-8 to TRBJ2-1; D is possibly TRBD1 (5 bases). This CDR3 has 12 residues. The germline V gene has CDR1 SGHVS and CDR2 FQNEAQ. Trimming pared 5 bases from V and 10 bases from J, leaving 12 bases between. The CDR3 region is CASSRGAGEQFF. The DNA for the CDR3 is TGTGCCAGCAGCCGTGGGGCTGGGGAGCAGTTCTTC. The variable domain in full, with the rest retrieved from reference TRBV7-8 and TRBJ2-1, is GAGVSQSPRYKVAKRGQDVALRCDPISGHVSLFWYQQALGQGPEFLTYFQNEAQLDKSGLPSDRFFAERPEGSVSTLKIQRTQQEDSAVYLCASSRGAGEQFFGPGTRLTVL.

This clone appeared a few times. The chain is built from TRBV29-1 and TRBJ1-2; D is possibly TRBD1 (6 bases). V dropped 6 bases and J dropped 7 bases, with 15 bases sitting between them. The CDR3 is made up of 12 amino acids. Germline V gene lookup returns CDR1 SQVTM and CDR2 ANQGSEA. The CDR3 DNA reads TGCAGCGTACTACGGGGCAGGGGTGGCTACACCTTC. It codes for CSVLRGRGGYTF.

The chain carries TRBV9 and TRBJ1-2, with TRBD1 matching 7 bases. V trimming: 0 bases; J trimming: 5 bases; junction bases outside the gene matches: 7. The CDR3 totals 15 residues. CDR1 SGDLS and CDR2 YYNGEE come from the germline V gene. DNA for the CDR3: TGTGCCAGCAGCGTAGCCGGAGGGGGCATGTATGGCTACACCTTC. This sequence encodes CASSVAGGGMYGYTF.

CDR3 in amino acids: CASSLVGGFQFF. Here the CDR3 DNA reads TGTGCCAGCAGCTTAGTTGGGGGCTTCCAGTTCTTC. The rearrangement uses TRBV11-2 and TRBJ2-1, with D possibly TRBD1 on 6 matching bases. The length of the CDR3 is 12 residues. Between the trimmed V and J ends, which lost 1 base and 13 bases, there was a span of 11 bases. Germline loops: CDR1 SGHAT, CDR2 FQNNGV. Full variable domain (remainder filled in from reference TRBV11-2 and TRBJ2-1): EAGVAQSPRYKIIEKRQSVAFWCNPISGHATLYWYQQILGQGPKLLIQFQNNGVVDDSQLPKDRFSAERLKGVDSTLKIQPAKLEDSAVYLCASSLVGGFQFFGPGTRLTVL.

The V gene is TRBV28, the J gene TRBJ2-1; TRBD1 might be the D (5 bases). The ends were cut back, 1 base at V and 1 base at J, with 8 bases in the middle. Germline CDR1 MDHEN, CDR2 SYDVKM. There are 15 residues in the CDR3. CDR3 sequence (DNA): TGTGCCAGCAGTTTATACAGGAAGTCCTACAATGAGCAGTTCTTC. This gives the protein CASSLYRKSYNEQFF. Together with reference TRBV28 and TRBJ2-1, the CDR3 gives the full variable domain: DVKVTQSSRYLVKRTGEKVFLECVQDMDHENMFWYRQDPGLGLRLIYFSYDVKMKEKGDIPEGYSVSREKKERFSLILESASTNQTSMYLCASSLYRKSYNEQFFGPGTRLTVL.

The chain couples TRBV28 to TRBJ1-6; 9 bases agree with TRBD1. The V gene's germline CDR1 is MDHEN and CDR2 SYDVKM. The ends lost 6 bases at V and 7 bases at J; junction bases unmatched: 4. This CDR3 is built from 14 residues. DNA of the CDR3: TGTGCCAGCAGGGCCGGGACAGGGAATTCACCCCTCCACTTT. Translated: CASRAGTGNSPLHF.

This chain uses TRBV5-5 with TRBJ1-2; D perhaps matches TRBD1 (5 bases). Trimming pared 7 bases from V and 8 bases from J, leaving 18 bases between. The CDR3 covers 13 residues. The V gene's germline CDR1 is SGHKS and CDR2 YYEKEE (reference sequence). The CDR3 here is CASYPTGVIGYTF. For the CDR3, the DNA is TGTGCCAGCTACCCCACAGGCGTTATAGGCTACACCTTC. The full variable domain, with the rest looked up from reference TRBV5-5 and TRBJ1-2, is DAGVTQSPTHLIKTRGQQVTLRCSPISGHKSVSWYQQVLGQGPQFIFQYYEKEERGRGNFPDRFSARQFPNYSSELNVNALLLGDSALYLCASYPTGVIGYTFGSGTRLTVV.